The sequence of this T cell receptor beta chain was determined in a study of blood T cell repertoires in COVID-19. About the study: Samples came from the United States, Italy and Spain, spanning acute and convalescent COVID-19. T cells, B-cell-depleted T cells, or PBMCs supplied cDNA or gDNA.

Under the authors' procedure: Estimates of nucleated cell counts were drawn from the amplification of reference gene primers. Sequenced by immunoSEQ multiplex PCR; TCRdb stores in-frame clones only, minus some. Clone size and the V and J calls come from that table; the DNA yielded D and trimming. The sample shows 100,000 or so clones, approximately 80% of them seen only once. This CDR3 comprises 12 residues. Between the trimmed V and J ends, which lost 5 bases and 4 bases, there was a span of 6 bases. CDR1 is LNHDA and CDR2 is SQIVND in the germline V gene (reference sequence). The chain has TRBV19 and TRBJ2-1, with unresolved D. Sequencing was done on a sample of peripheral blood. The receptor comes from an elderly man with acute or convalescent COVID-19. CDR3 in amino acids: CASSPSYNEQFF. The CDR3 DNA sequence: TGTGCCAGTAGTCCTTCTTACAATGAGCAGTTCTTC.